This TCR beta chain was sequenced in a study of response to subunit inactivated influenza vaccine. In TCRdb, the RT-PCR reads were re-called with MiXCR into one record per CDR3 protein. The sample lists about 180,000 distinct CDR3 sequences, around a tenth occurring once. This clonotype was counted many times. The antigen is not known. V shed 0 bases and J 5 bases; nucleotides not matched to a gene: 7. The CDR3 is made up of 16 amino acids. CDR1 and CDR2 from the germline V gene are SGHAT and FQNNGV. Study-wide findings and caveats: Authors suggested that a seasonal influenza vaccination recruits few new T cells each time.

The sequenced sample was non-naive T cells sorted from PBMCs, obtained on the day of vaccination. The chain has TRBV11-2 and TRBJ2-3; 8 positions agree with TRBD2. The TCR was taken from a man in his forties or fifties who received an inactivated influenza vaccine. The CDR3 is CASSLDAAGVRDTQYF. The CDR3 bases are TGTGCCAGCAGCTTAGATGCAGCGGGAGTCAGAGATACGCAGTATTTT.